This TCR beta chain was documented in a study of T cell changes during pregnancy in multiple sclerosis (dated by TCRdb to the late 2010s). In terms of the full investigation: The study examined how the T cell repertoire changed over the course of pregnancy in women with multiple sclerosis.

Comment on this clone: Its cognate antigen has yet to be identified. Base qualities are not at hand, and no much larger clone is one base apart.

Receptor libraries were prepared by the immunoSEQ multiplex PCR assay. TCRdb holds this immuneACCESS table with in-frame rearrangements only. Some clones are missing; in checked studies, unresolved V genes explain under half, and the rest has no known cause. The sample contains some 80,000 clones, over 80% of them found a single time. 1% of the sample comes from the top ten. Reading the germline V gene gives CDR1 SNHLY and CDR2 FYNNEI. Between the V and J ends, shortened by 6 bases and 6 bases respectively, the junction contains 15 bases. The CDR3 measures 14 amino acids from cysteine to phenylalanine. Of all the DNA, just the CDR3 is kept, 42 bases in frame from base 1.

The sample was peripheral blood, taken in the first trimester of pregnancy. This chain joins TRBV2 to TRBJ1-5, and perhaps TRBD1 as D gene, on 6 matching bases. The source is a female donor with multiple sclerosis, enrolled in a pregnancy study. The CDR3 corresponds to CASSPVGASQPQHF. The bases read TGTGCCAGCAGCCCTGTGGGGGCCAGTCAGCCCCAGCATTTT. Beyond the CDR3, the reference TRBV2 and TRBJ1-5 genes provide the residues; the full variable domain reads: EPEVTQTPSHQVTQMGQEVILRCVPISNHLYFYWYRQILGQKVEFLVSFYNNEISEKSEIFDDQFSVERPDGSNFTLKIRSTKLEDSAMYFCASSPVGASQPQHFGDGTRLSIL.